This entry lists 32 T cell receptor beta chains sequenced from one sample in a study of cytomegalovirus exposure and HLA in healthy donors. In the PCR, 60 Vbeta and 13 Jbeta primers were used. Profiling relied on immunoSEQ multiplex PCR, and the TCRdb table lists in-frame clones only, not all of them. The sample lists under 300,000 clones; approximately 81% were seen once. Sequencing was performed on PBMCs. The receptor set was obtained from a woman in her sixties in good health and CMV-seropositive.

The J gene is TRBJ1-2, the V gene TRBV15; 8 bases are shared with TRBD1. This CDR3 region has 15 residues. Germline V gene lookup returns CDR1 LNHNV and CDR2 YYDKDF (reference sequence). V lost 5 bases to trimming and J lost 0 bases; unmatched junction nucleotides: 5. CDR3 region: CATSRRTGTNYGYTF. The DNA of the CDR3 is TGTGCCACCAGCCGAAGGACAGGGACTAACTATGGCTACACCTTC.

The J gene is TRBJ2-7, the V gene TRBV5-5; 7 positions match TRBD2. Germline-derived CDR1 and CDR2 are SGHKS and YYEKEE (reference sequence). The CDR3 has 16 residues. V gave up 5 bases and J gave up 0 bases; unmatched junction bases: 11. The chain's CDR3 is CASSLYPGGSSYEQYF. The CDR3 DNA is TGTGCCAGCAGTCTATACCCCGGCGGGAGCTCCTACGAGCAGTACTTC.

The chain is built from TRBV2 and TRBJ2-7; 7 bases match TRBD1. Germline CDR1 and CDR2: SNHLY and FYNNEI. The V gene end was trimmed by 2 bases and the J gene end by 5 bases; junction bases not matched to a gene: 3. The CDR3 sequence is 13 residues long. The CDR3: CASSEQGVHEQYF. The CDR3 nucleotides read TGTGCCAGCAGTGAACAGGGGGTCCACGAGCAGTACTTC.

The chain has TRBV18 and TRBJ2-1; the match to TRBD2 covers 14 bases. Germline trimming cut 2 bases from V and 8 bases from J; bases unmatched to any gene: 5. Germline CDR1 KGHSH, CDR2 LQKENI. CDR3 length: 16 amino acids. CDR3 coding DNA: TGTGCCAGCTCACCAGGACTAGCGGGAGGAGGCGATGAGCAGTTCTTC. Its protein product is CASSPGLAGGGDEQFF.

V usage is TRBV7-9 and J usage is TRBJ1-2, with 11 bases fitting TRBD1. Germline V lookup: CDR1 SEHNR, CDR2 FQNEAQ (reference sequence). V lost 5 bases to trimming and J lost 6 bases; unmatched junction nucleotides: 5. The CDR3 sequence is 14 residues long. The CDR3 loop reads CASSPRTGGHGYTF. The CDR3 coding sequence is TGTGCCAGCAGCCCTCGGACAGGGGGCCATGGCTACACCTTC.

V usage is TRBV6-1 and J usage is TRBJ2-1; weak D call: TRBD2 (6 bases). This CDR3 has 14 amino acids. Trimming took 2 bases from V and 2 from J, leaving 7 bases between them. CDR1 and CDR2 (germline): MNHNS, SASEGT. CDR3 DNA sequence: TGTGCCAGCAGTGAACTAGCGCCCTACAATGAGCAGTTCTTC. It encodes CASSELAPYNEQFF.

CDR3 in DNA: TGTGCCAGTAGCGTACAGGGCACCTTGAACACTGAAGCTTTCTTT. It codes for CASSVQGTLNTEAFF. The chain joins TRBV19 to TRBJ1-1, with D perhaps matching TRBD1 (6 bases). Germline V gene data show CDR1 as LNHDA and CDR2 as SQIVND (reference sequence). This CDR3 comprises 15 residues. V was cut by 6 bases and J by 0 bases, with 14 bases left in between.

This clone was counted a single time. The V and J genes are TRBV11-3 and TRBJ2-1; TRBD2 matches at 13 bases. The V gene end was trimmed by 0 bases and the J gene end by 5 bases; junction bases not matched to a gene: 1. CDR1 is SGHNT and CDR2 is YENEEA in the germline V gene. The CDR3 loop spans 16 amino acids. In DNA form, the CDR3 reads TGTGCCAGCAGCTTAGAAGGGACTAGCGGGGACAATGAGCAGTTCTTC. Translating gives CASSLEGTSGDNEQFF.

In nucleotides, the CDR3 is TGTGCCAGCACCCCCCGGGGGGGAGGGACCCGTGAGCAGTACTTC. It yields the protein CASTPRGGGTREQYF. The rearrangement uses TRBV7-8 and TRBJ2-7; 8 bases map to TRBD2. The CDR3 spans 15 residues. Germline trimming cut 7 bases from V and 7 bases from J; bases unmatched to any gene: 15. CDR1 and CDR2 (germline): SGHVS, FQNEAQ.

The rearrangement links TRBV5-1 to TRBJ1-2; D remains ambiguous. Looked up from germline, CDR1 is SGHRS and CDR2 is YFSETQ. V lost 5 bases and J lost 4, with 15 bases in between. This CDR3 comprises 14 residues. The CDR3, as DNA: TGCGCCAGCAGGAGCGGAACGGATTCCTATGGCTACACCTTC. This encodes CASRSGTDSYGYTF.

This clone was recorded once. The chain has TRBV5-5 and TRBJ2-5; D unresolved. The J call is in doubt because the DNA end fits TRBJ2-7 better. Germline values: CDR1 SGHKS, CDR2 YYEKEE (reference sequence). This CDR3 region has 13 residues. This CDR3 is CASSLANSYEQYF. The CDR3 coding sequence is TGTGCCAGCAGCTTAGCAAATTCCTACGAGCAGTACTTC.

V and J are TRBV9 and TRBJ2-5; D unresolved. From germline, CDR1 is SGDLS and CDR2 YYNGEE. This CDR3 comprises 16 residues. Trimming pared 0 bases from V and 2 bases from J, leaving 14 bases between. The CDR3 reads CASSVAPHSRQETQYF. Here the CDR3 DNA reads TGTGCCAGCAGCGTAGCCCCCCACTCGAGGCAAGAGACCCAGTACTTC.

CDR3 sequence reads: CASSLASGGTEAFF. In DNA form, the CDR3 reads TGCGCCAGCAGCTTGGCGTCCGGAGGCACTGAAGCTTTCTTT. The V gene is TRBV5-1, the J gene TRBJ1-1, with D hard to call. Between the trimmed V and J ends, which lost 0 bases and 4 bases, there was a span of 10 bases. The CDR3 has 14 amino acids. From germline, CDR1 is SGHRS and CDR2 YFSETQ.

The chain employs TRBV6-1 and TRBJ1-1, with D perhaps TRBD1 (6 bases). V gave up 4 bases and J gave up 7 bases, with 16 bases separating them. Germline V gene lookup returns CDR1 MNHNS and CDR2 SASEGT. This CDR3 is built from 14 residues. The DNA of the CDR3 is TGTGCCAGCAGTGGACAGACAGGTACTTATGAAGCTTTCTTT. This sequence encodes CASSGQTGTYEAFF.

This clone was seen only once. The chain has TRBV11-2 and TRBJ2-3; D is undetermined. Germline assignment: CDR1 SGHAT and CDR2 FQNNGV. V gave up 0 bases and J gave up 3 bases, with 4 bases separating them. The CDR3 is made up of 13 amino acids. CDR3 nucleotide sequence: TGTGCCAGCAGCTTAGATCTAACAGATACGCAGTATTTT. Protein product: CASSLDLTDTQYF. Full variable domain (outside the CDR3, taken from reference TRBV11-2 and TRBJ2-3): EAGVAQSPRYKIIEKRQSVAFWCNPISGHATLYWYQQILGQGPKLLIQFQNNGVVDDSQLPKDRFSAERLKGVDSTLKIQPAKLEDSAVYLCASSLDLTDTQYFGPGTRLTVL.

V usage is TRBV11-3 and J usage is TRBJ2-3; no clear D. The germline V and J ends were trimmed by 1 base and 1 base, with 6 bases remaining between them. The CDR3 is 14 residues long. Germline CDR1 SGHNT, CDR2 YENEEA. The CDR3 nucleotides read TGTGCCAGCAGCTTAGGTGCGGGCACAGATACGCAGTATTTT. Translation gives CASSLGAGTDTQYF.

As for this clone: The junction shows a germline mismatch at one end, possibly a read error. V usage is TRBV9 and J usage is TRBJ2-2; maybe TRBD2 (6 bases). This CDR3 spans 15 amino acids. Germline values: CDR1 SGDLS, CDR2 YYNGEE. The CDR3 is CASNVVPGSTKELFF. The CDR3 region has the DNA TGTGCCAGCAACGTAGTCCCCGGGAGTACGAAGGAGCTGTTTTTT. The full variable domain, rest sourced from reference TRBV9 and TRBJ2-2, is DSGVTQTPKHLITATGQRVTLRCSPRSGDLSVYWYQQSLDQGLQFLIQYYNGEERAKGNILERFSAQQFPDLHSELNLSSLELGDSALYFCASNVVPGSTKELFFGEGSRLTVL.

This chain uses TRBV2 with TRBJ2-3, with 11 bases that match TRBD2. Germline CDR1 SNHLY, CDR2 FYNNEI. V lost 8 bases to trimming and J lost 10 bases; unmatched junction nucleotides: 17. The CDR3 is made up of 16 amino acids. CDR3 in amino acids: CASRSLLAGVWVAQYF. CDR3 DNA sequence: TGTGCCAGCCGCAGTCTACTAGCGGGAGTGTGGGTGGCGCAGTATTTT.

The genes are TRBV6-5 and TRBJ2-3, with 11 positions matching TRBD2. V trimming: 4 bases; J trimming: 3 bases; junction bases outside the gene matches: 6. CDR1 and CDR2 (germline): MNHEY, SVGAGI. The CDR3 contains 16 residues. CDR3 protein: CASSSLAGGRTDTQYF. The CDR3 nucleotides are TGTGCCAGCAGTTCCCTAGCGGGAGGTCGTACAGATACGCAGTATTTT.

CDR3 sequence: CASSRGMNQPQHF. CDR3 coding DNA: TGTGCCAGCAGCAGGGGGATGAACCAGCCCCAGCATTTT. The chain recombines TRBV9 with TRBJ1-5; D is possibly TRBD1 (6 bases). The CDR3 length is 13 residues. Germline V lookup: CDR1 SGDLS, CDR2 YYNGEE. V lost 4 bases to trimming and J lost 7 bases, with 12 bases between them. Full variable domain (outside the CDR3, taken from reference TRBV9 and TRBJ1-5): DSGVTQTPKHLITATGQRVTLRCSPRSGDLSVYWYQQSLDQGLQFLIQYYNGEERAKGNILERFSAQQFPDLHSELNLSSLELGDSALYFCASSRGMNQPQHFGDGTRLSIL.

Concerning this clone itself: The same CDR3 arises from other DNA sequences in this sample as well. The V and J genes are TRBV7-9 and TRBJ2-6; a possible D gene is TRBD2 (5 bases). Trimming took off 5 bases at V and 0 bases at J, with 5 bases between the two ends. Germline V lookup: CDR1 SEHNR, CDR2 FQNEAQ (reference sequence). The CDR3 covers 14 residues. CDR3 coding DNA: TGTGCCAGCAGCCGGGGCTCTGGGGCCAACGTCCTGACTTTC. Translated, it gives CASSRGSGANVLTF.

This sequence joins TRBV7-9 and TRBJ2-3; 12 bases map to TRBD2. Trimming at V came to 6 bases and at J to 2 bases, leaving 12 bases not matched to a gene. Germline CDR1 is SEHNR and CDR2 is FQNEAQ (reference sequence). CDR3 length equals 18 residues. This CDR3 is CASRRIRTSGTPTDTQYF. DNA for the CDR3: TGTGCCAGCAGAAGAATCCGGACTAGCGGGACCCCCACAGATACGCAGTATTTT.

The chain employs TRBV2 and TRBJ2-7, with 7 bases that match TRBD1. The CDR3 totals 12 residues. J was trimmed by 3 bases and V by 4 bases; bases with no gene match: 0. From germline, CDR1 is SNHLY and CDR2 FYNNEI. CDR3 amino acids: CASSGQGYEQYF. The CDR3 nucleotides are TGTGCCAGCAGTGGACAGGGCTACGAGCAGTACTTC.

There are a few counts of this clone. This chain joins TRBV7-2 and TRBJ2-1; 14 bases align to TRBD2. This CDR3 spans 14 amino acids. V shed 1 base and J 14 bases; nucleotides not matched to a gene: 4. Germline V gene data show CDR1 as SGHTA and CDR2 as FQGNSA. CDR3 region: CASSLVLGLAGEFF. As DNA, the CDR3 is TGTGCCAGCAGCTTAGTATTGGGACTAGCGGGAGAGTTCTTC.

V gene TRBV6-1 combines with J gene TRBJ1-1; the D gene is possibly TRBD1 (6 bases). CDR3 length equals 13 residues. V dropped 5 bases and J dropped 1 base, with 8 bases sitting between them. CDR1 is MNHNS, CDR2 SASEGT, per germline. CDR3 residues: CASSWTANTEAFF. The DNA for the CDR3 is TGTGCCAGCAGTTGGACAGCGAACACTGAAGCTTTCTTT.

This chain's CDR3 is CAWSVHLVSGNTIYF. As DNA, the CDR3 is TGTGCCTGGAGTGTACATTTGGTCTCTGGAAACACCATATATTTT. The chain employs TRBV30 and TRBJ1-3, with D uncertain. Deletions cut 0 bases from V and 0 bases from J, with 9 bases between. The CDR3 extends over 15 amino acids. The germline V gene encodes CDR1 GTSNPN and CDR2 SVGIG (reference sequence).

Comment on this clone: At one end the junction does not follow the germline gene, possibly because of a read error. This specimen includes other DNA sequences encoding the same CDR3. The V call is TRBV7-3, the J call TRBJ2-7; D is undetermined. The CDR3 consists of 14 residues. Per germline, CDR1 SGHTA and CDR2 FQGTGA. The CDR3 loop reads CASSSNYQFYEQYF. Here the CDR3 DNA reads TGCGCCAGCAGCTCTAACTACCAGTTCTACGAGCAGTACTTC.

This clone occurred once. The CDR3 region is CASSYSLVGGHGYTF. Here the CDR3 DNA reads TGTGCCAGCAGTTACTCCCTGGTTGGGGGCCATGGCTACACCTTC. The chain couples TRBV6-5 to TRBJ1-2; weak D call: TRBD1 (6 bases). The V end was cut by 0 bases, the J end by 6 bases, with 14 bases between. This CDR3 contains 15 residues. Germline V CDR1 and CDR2: MNHEY, SVGAGI.

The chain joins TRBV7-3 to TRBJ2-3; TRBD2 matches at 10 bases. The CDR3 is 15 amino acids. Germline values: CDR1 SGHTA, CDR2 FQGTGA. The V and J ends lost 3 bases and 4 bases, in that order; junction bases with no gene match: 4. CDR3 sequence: CASSFSGRLADTQYF. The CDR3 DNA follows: TGTGCCAGCAGCTTTAGCGGGAGGCTGGCAGATACGCAGTATTTT.

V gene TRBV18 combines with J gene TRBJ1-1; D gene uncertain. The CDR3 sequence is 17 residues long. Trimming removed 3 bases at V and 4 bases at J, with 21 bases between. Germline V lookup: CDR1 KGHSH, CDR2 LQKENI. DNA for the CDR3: TGTGCCAGCTCACCCTCCCACGGGGTATTCATGGGCACTGAAGCTTTCTTT. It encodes CASSPSHGVFMGTEAFF.

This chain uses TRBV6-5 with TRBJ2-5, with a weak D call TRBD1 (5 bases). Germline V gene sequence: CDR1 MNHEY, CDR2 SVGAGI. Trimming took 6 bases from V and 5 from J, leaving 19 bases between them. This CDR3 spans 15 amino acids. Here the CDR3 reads CASSPHRAKGETQYF. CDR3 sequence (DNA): TGTGCCAGCAGCCCTCACCGGGCTAAGGGGGAGACCCAGTACTTC.

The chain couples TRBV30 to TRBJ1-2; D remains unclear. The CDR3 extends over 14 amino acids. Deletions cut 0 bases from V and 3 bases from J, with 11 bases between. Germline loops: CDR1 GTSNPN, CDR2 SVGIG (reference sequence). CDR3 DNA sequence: TGTGCCTGGAGTGTACTGGGCGAGTACTATGGCTACACCTTC. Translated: CAWSVLGEYYGYTF.